This T cell receptor (beta chain) was sequenced during a study of T cell changes during pregnancy in multiple sclerosis. The method was immunoSEQ multiplex PCR; TCRdb's version includes in-frame clones alone and lacks a portion of them. The sample includes under 70,000 clones, 91% of them seen just once. The trim removed 5 bases at V and 5 bases at J, leaving 8 bases unmatched. Germline assignment: CDR1 SGHAT and CDR2 FQNNGV. This CDR3 contains 14 residues. The sequence came from a female donor in good health, enrolled as a control in a pregnancy study. The input for sequencing was peripheral blood, taken in the third trimester of pregnancy. The chain couples TRBV11-2 to TRBJ2-7; TRBD1 matches 8 bases. The CDR3 spells CASSLDRVYHEQYF. The CDR3, as DNA: TGTGCCAGCAGCCTGGACAGGGTCTACCACGAGCAGTACTTC.